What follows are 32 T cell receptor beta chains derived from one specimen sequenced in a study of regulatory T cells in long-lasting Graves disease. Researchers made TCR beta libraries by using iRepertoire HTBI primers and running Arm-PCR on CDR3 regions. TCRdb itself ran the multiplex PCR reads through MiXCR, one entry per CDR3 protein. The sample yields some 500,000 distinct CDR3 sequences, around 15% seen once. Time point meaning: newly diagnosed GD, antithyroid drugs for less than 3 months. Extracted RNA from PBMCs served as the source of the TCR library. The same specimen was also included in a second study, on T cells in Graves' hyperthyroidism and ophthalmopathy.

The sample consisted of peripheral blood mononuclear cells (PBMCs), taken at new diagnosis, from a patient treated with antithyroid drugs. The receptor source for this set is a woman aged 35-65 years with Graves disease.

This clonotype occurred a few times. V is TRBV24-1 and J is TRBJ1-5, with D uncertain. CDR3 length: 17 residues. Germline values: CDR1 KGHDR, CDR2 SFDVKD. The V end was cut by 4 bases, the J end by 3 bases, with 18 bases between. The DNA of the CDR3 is TGTGCCACCAGTGACCGGCGCCGACTGAAATCCAATCAGCCCCAGCATTTT. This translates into CATSDRRRLKSNQPQHF.

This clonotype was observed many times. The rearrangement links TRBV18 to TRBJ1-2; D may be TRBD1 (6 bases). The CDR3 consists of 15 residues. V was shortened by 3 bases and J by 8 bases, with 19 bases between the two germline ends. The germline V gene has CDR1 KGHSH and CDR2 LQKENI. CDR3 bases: TGTGCCAGCTCACCGGGAGACAGGATCTTGCGAGGCTACACCTTC. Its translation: CASSPGDRILRGYTF.

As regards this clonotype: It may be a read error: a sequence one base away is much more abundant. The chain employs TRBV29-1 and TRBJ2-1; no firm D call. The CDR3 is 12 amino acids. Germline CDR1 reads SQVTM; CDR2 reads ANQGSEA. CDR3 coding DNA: TGCAGCGTTGAATTGCAAATCGTGGAGCAGTCCTTC. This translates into CSVELQIVEQSF.

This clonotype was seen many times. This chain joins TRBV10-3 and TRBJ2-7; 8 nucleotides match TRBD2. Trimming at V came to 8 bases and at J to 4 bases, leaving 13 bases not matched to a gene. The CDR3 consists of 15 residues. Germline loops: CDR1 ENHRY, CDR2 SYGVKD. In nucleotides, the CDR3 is TGTGCCATCGCAACCCGTAGCGGGGTCAGGTACGAGCAGTACTTC. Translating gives CAIATRSGVRYEQYF.

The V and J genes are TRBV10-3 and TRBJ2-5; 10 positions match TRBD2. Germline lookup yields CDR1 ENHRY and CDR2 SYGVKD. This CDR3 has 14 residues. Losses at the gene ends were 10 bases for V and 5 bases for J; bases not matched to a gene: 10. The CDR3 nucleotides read TGTGCCACCCGCGCCACTAGCGGGGTCGAGACCCAGTACTTC. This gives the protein CATRATSGVETQYF.

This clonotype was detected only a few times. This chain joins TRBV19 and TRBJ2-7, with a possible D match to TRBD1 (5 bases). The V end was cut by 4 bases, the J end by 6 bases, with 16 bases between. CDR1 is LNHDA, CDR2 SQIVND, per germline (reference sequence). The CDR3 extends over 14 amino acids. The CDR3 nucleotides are TGTGCCAGTAGTACCGACGGAACAGGTATCGAGCAGTACTTC. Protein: CASSTDGTGIEQYF.

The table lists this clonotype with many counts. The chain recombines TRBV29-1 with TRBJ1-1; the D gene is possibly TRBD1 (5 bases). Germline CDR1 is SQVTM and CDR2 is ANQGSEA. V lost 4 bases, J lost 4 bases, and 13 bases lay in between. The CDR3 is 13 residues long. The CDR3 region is CSVGRGDRTEAFF. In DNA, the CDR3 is TGCAGCGTTGGTCGGGGGGATCGCACTGAAGCTTTCTTT.

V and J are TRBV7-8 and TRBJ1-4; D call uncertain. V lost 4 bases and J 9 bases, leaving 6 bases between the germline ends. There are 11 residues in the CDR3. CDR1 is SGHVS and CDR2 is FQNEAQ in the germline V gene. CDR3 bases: TGTGCCAGCAGCTCTCAGCAAAAACTGTTTTTT. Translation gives CASSSQQKLFF.

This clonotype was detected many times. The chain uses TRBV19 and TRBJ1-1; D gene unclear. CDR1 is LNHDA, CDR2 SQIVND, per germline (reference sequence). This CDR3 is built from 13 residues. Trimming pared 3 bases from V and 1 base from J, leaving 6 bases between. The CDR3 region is CASSIKTNTEAFF. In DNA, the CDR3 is TGTGCCAGTAGTATCAAAACGAACACTGAAGCTTTCTTT.

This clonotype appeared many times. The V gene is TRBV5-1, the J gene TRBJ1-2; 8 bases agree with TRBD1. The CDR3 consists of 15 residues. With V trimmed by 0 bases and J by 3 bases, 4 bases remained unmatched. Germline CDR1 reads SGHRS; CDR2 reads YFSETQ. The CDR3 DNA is TGCGCCAGCAGCTTGGGGCAGGGGGCACACTATGGCTACACCTTC. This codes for CASSLGQGAHYGYTF.

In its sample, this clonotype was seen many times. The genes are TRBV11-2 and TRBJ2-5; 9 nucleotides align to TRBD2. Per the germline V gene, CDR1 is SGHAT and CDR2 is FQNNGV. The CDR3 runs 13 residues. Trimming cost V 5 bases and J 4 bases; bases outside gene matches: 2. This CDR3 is CASSKAGGETQYF. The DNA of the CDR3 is TGTGCCAGCAGCAAAGCGGGGGGAGAGACCCAGTACTTC.

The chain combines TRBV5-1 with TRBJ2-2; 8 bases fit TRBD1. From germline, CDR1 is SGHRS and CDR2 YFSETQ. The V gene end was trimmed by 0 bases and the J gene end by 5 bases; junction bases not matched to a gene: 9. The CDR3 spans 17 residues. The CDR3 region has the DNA TGCGCCAGCAGCTTGGAGGGACAGGCCTCGGGGACCGGGGAGCTGTTTTTT. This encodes CASSLEGQASGTGELFF.

The DNA for the CDR3 is TGTGCCAGCAGCCACGGACAGGGGGTATCCGGGGAGCTGTTTTTT. It specifies CASSHGQGVSGELFF. The chain carries TRBV14 and TRBJ2-2; TRBD1 agrees at 10 bases. V was pared by 3 bases and J by 6 bases, with 4 bases of the junction left unmatched. Germline V lookup: CDR1 SGHDN, CDR2 FVKESK. This CDR3 is built from 15 residues.

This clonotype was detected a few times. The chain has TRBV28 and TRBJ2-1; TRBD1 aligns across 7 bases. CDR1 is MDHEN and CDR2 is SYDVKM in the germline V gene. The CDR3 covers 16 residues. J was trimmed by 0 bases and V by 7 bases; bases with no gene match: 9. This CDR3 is CASNQQGFGSYNEQFF. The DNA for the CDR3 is TGTGCCAGCAATCAACAGGGGTTTGGCTCCTACAATGAGCAGTTCTTC.

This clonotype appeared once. CDR3 in amino acids: CASSWANSPLHF. As DNA, the CDR3 is TGTGCCAGCAGTTGGGCTAATTCACCCCTCCACTTT. The chain joins TRBV6-2 or TRBV6-3 to TRBJ1-6; D uncertain. V gave up 4 bases and J gave up 6 bases, with 4 bases separating them. CDR3 length equals 12 residues. Germline values: CDR1 MNHEY, CDR2 SVGEGT.

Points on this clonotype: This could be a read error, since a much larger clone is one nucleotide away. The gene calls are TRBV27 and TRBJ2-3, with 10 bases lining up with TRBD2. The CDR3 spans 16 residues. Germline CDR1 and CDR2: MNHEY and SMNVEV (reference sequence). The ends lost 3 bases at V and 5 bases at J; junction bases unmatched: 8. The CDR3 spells CASSFGAGGLGDTQYF. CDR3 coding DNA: TGTGCCAGCAGTTTCGGAGCGGGGGGGCTTGGAGATACGCAGTATTTT.

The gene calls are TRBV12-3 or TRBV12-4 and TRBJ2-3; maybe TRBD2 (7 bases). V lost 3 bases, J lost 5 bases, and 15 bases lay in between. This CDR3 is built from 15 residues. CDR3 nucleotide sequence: TGTGCCAGCAGTTTCGAGGGGGGGGCTGGAGATACGCAGTATTTT. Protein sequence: CASSFEGGAGDTQYF.

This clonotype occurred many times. CDR3 protein: CASSSASSGANVLTF. In DNA, the CDR3 is TGTGCCAGCAGTTCCGCCAGCTCTGGGGCCAACGTCCTGACTTTC. V gene TRBV28 combines with J gene TRBJ2-6, with D uncertain. Germline CDR1 reads MDHEN; CDR2 reads SYDVKM. Trimming took off 4 bases at V and 0 bases at J, with 7 bases between the two ends. The CDR3 runs 15 residues. Complete variable domain (other parts from reference TRBV28 and TRBJ2-6): DVKVTQSSRYLVKRTGEKVFLECVQDMDHENMFWYRQDPGLGLRLIYFSYDVKMKEKGDIPEGYSVSREKKERFSLILESASTNQTSMYLCASSSASSGANVLTFGAGSRLTVL.

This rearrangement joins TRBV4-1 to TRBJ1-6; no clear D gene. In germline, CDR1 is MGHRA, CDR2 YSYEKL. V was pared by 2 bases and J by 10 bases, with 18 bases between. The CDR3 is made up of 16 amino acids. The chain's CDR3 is CASSQFSRGRQSPLHF. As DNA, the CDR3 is TGCGCCAGCAGCCAATTTTCTAGAGGGCGCCAATCACCCCTCCACTTT.

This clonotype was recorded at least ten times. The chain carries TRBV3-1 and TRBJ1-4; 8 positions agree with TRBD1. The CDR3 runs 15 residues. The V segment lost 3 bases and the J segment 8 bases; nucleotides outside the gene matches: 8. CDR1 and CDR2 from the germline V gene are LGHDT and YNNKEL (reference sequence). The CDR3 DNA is TGTGCCAGCAGCCAGGAGACAGGGGTGCTCGAAAAACTGTTTTTT. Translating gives CASSQETGVLEKLFF.

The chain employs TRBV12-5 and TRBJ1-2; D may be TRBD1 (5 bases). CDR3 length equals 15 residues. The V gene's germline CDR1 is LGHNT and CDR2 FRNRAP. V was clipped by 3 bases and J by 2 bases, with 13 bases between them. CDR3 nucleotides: TGTGCTAGTGGTTTTTCGGCAGGGCCAAACTATGGCTACACCTTC. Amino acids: CASGFSAGPNYGYTF.

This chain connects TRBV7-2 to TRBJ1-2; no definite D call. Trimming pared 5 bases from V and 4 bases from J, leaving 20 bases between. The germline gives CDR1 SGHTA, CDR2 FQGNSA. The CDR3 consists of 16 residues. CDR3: CASSLREMLSGYGYTF. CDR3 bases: TGTGCCAGCAGCCTCCGGGAGATGCTCTCGGGCTATGGCTACACCTTC. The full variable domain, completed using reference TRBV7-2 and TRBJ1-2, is GAGVSQSPSNKVTEKGKDVELRCDPISGHTALYWYRQSLGQGLEFLIYFQGNSAPDKSGLPSDRFSAERTGGSVSTLTIQRTQQEDSAVYLCASSLREMLSGYGYTFGSGTRLTVV.

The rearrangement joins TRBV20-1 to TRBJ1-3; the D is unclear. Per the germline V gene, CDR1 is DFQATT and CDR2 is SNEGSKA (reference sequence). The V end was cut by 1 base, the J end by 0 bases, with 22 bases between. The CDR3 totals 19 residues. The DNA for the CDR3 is TGCAGTGCTAGAGTACAGTCAGGACTAGTCTCTTACTCTGGAAACACCATATATTTT. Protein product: CSARVQSGLVSYSGNTIYF.

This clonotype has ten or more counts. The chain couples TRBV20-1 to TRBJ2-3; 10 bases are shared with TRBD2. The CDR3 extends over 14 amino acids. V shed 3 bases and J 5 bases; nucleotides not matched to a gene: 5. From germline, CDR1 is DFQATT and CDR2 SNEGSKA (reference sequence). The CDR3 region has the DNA TGCAGTGCTAGGCAGCGGGGGGGCCTAGATACGCAGTATTTT. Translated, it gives CSARQRGGLDTQYF.

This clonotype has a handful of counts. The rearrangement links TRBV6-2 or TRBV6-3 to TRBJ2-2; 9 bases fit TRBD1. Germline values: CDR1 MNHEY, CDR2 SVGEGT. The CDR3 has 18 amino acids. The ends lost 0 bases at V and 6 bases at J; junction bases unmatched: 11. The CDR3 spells CASSYSAPNRGRPGELFF. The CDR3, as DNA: TGTGCCAGCAGTTACTCAGCACCCAACAGGGGGCGCCCCGGGGAGCTGTTTTTT.

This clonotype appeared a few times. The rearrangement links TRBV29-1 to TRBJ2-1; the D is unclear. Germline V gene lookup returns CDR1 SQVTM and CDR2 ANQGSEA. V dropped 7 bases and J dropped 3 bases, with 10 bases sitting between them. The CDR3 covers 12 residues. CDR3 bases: TGCAGCGGGGTGTTAGGCTACAATGAGCAGTTCTTC. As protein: CSGVLGYNEQFF.

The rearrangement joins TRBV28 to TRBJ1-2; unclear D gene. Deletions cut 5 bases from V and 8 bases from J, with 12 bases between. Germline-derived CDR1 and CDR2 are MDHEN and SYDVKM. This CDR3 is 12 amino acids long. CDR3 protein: CASSPRPRGYTF. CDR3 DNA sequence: TGTGCCAGCAGTCCAAGACCGCGGGGCTACACCTTC.

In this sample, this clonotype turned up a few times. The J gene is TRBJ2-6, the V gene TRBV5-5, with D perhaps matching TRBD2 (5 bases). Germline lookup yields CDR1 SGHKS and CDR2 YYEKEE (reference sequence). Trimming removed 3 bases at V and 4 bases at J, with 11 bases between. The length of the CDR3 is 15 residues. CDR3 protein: CASSYEGSGANVLTF. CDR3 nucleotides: TGTGCCAGCAGCTATGAGGGATCCGGGGCCAACGTCCTGACTTTC.

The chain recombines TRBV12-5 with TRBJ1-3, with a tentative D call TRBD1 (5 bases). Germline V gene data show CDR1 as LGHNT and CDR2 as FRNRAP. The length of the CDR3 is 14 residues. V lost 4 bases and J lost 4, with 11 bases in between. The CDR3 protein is CASGSGTRGNTIYF. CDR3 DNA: TGTGCTAGTGGTTCTGGGACGAGAGGAAACACCATATATTTT.

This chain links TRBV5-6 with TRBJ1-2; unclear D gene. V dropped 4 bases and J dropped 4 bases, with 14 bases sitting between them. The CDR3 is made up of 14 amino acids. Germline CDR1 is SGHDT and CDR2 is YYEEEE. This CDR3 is CASSPKPVSYGYTF. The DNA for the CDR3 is TGTGCCAGCAGCCCCAAACCAGTTTCCTATGGCTACACCTTC.

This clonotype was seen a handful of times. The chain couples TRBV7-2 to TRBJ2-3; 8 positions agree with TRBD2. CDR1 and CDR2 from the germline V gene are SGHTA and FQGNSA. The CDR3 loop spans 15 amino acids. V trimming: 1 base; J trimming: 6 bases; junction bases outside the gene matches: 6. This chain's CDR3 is CASSLGRGGLDTQYF. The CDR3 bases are TGTGCCAGCAGCTTAGGACGGGGGGGCCTGGATACGCAGTATTTT.

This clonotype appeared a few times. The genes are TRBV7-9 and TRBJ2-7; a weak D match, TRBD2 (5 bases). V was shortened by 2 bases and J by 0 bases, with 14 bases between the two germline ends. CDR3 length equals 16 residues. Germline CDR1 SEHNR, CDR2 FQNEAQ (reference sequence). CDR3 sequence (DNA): TGTGCCAGCAGCTTACCCCCCCCGGGGATCTCCTACGAGCAGTACTTC. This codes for CASSLPPPGISYEQYF.